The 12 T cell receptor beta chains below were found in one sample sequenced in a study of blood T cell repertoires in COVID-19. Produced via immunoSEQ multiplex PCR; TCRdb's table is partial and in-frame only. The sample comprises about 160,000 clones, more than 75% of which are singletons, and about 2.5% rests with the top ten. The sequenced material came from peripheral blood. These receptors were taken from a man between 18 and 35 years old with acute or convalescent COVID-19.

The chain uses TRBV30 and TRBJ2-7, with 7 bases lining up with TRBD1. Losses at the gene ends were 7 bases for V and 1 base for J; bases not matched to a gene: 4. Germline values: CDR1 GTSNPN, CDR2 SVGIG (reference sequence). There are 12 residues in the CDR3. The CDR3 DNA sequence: TGTGCCTTTCAGACAGGGTCCTACGAGCAGTACTTC. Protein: CAFQTGSYEQYF.

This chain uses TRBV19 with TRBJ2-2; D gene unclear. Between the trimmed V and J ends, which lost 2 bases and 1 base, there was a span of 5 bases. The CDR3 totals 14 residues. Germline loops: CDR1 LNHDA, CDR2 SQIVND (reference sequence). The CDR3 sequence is CASSILGNTGELFF. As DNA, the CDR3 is TGTGCCAGTAGTATACTAGGGAACACCGGGGAGCTGTTTTTT.

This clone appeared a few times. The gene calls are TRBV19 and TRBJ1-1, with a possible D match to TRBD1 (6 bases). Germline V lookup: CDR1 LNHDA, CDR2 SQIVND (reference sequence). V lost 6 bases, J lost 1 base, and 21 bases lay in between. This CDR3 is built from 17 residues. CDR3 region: CASSIPGHLLGNTEAFF. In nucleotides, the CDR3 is TGTGCCAGTAGCATTCCGGGACACTTGCTTGGGAACACTGAAGCTTTCTTT.

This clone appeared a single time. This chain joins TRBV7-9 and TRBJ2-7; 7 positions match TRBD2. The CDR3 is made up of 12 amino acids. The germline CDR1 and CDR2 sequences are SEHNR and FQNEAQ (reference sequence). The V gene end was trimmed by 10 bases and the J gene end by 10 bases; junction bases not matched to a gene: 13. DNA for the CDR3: TGTGCCACCGAGGCTAGCGGCGGACTACAGTACTTC. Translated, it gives CATEASGGLQYF.

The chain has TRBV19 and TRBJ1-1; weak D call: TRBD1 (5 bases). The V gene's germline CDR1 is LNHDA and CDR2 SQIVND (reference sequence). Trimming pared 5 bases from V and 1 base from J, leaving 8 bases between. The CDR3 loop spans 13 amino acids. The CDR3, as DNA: TGTGCCAGTAGTGTCGACAGGAACACTGAAGCTTTCTTT. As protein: CASSVDRNTEAFF.

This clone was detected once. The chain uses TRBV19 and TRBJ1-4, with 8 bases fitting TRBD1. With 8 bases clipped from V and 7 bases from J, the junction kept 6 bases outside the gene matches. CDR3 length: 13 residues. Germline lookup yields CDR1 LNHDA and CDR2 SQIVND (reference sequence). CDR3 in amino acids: CASSTGVGEKLFF. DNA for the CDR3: TGTGCCAGTTCGACAGGGGTGGGTGAAAAACTGTTTTTT.

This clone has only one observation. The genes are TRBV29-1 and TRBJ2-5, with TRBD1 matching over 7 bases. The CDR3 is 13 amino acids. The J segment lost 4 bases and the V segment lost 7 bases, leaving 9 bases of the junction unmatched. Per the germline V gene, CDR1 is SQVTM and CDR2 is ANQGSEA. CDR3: CSALTGVRETQYF. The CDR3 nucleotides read TGCAGCGCCCTAACAGGGGTGAGAGAGACCCAGTACTTC.

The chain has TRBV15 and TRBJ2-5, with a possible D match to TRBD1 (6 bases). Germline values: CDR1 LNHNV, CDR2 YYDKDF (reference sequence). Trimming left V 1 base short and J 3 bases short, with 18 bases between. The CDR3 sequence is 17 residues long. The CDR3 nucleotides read TGTGCCACCAGCAGAGGACAATCGTTGGACAGCAAAGAGACCCAGTACTTC. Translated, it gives CATSRGQSLDSKETQYF.

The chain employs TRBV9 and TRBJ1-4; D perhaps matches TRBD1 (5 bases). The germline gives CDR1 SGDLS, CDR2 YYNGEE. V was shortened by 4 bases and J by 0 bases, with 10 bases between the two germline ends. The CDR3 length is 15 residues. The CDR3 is CASSPGGSTNEKLFF. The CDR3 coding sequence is TGTGCCAGCAGCCCCGGGGGATCAACTAATGAAAAACTGTTTTTT.

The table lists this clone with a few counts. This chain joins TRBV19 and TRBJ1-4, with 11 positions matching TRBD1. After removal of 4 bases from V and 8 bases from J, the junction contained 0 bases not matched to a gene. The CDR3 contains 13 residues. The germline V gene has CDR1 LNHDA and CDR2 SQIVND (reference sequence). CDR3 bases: TGTGCCAGTAGTAGGGACAGGGGGGAAAAACTGTTTTTT. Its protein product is CASSRDRGEKLFF.

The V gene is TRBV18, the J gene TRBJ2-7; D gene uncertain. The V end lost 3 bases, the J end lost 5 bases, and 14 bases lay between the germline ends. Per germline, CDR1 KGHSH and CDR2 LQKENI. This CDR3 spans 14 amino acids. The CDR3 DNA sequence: TGTGCCAGCTCACCCCCCTCAGGTCCCGACGAGCAGTACTTC. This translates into CASSPPSGPDEQYF.

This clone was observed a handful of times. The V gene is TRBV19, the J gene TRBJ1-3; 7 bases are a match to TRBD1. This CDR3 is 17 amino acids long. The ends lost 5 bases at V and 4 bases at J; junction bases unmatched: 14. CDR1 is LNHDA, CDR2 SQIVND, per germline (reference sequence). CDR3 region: CASSPQRQGVSGNTIYF. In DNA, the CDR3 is TGTGCCAGTAGTCCCCAACGACAGGGTGTCTCGGGAAACACCATATATTTT.